This T cell receptor beta chain came from a study of neurological immune-mediated disorders. Study conclusions and caveats: None of the CDR3 amino acid sequences in expanded clones turned up in more than one subject, which points to private repertoires in all groups.

Each TCR transcript was tagged with a 10-nucleotide random UMI during 5'RACE. A single run covered 15-18 subjects with over 170 million TCR-beta sequences. From the 5' RACE reads, TCRdb called clonotypes with MiXCR, one entry per CDR3 protein. The sample includes more than 45,000 distinct CDR3 sequences, approximately 3.9% seen only once; the top ten take approximately 1.6%. Unsorted libraries were generated from 2 million PBMCs. These cells had been stored in RNAlater at -80 C. This clonotype was seen repeatedly, ten times or more. No antigen is known for it. V lost 4 bases, J lost 4 bases, and 10 bases lay in between. The CDR3 has 12 amino acids. Germline V CDR1 and CDR2: SQVTM, ANQGSEA.

This clonotype originated in a man aged 25-45 years with multiple sclerosis. The sequenced sample was PBMCs. This chain connects TRBV29-1 to TRBJ1-2; D remains ambiguous. The CDR3: CSVGEHLYGYTF. The CDR3, as DNA: TGCAGCGTTGGTGAGCACCTCTATGGCTACACCTTC.